These T cell receptor beta chains were read from a single sample in a study of OX40 agonist ivuxolimab in advanced cancers. Clones were sequenced by immunoSEQ multiplex PCR, and TCRdb holds only the in-frame ones, with some missing. The table records about 75,000 clones, more than 85% of them present only once. The sequenced sample was CD4+ or CD8+ T cells sorted from blood, obtained in a trial of the OX40 agonist ivuxolimab. These receptors were collected from an adult with an advanced solid tumor such as melanoma, head and neck, liver or kidney cancer. Both conserved end residues are part of each CDR3. Each record gives: clone size, D gene, V gene, J gene, CDR3 protein, CDR3 DNA. The D gene is left open where the match is weak. Rows give clone size only sometimes, using once, few, many, or a class for an expanded clone.

clone size: .
D gene: TRBD2
V gene: TRBV2
J gene: TRBJ2-3
CDR3 protein: CASSYQLAGGPSTDTQYF
CDR3 DNA: TGTGCCAGCAGTTATCAGTTAGCGGGAGGACCTAGCACAGATACGCAGTATTTT

clone size: .
D gene: .
V gene: TRBV10-2
J gene: TRBJ2-7
CDR3 protein: CASSGLASYEQYF
CDR3 DNA: TGCGCCAGCAGCGGCCTAGCTTCCTACGAGCAGTACTTC

clone size: .
D gene: .
V gene: TRBV5-1
J gene: TRBJ1-6
CDR3 protein: CASSLGQNSPLHF
CDR3 DNA: TGCGCCAGCAGCTTGGGACAGAATTCACCCCTCCACTTT

clone size: .
D gene: .
V gene: TRBV11-2
J gene: TRBJ2-5
CDR3 protein: CASSYSVDQETQYF
CDR3 DNA: TGTGCCAGCAGCTATTCCGTGGACCAAGAGACCCAGTACTTC

clone size: .
D gene: .
V gene: TRBV7-2
J gene: TRBJ1-5
CDR3 protein: CASSYSGPSNQPQHF
CDR3 DNA: TGTGCCAGCAGCTACAGTGGGCCGAGCAATCAGCCCCAGCATTTT

clone size: .
D gene: TRBD1
V gene: TRBV7-8
J gene: TRBJ1-4
CDR3 protein: CASSFSGTGAEKLFF
CDR3 DNA: TGTGCCAGCAGCTTTTCCGGGACAGGGGCTGAAAAACTGTTTTTT

clone size: .
D gene: .
V gene: TRBV5-6
J gene: TRBJ1-5
CDR3 protein: CASSLYGGNEIQPQHF
CDR3 DNA: TGTGCCAGCAGCTTGTACGGGGGCAATGAGATTCAGCCCCAGCATTTT

clone size: .
D gene: .
V gene: TRBV7-2
J gene: TRBJ2-5
CDR3 protein: CASSSTGFLTQYF
CDR3 DNA: TGTGCCAGCAGCTCCACAGGGTTTTTGACCCAGTACTTC

clone size: .
D gene: TRBD1
V gene: TRBV20-1
J gene: TRBJ1-2
CDR3 protein: CSGDRGNGYTF
CDR3 DNA: TGCAGTGGGGACAGGGGGAATGGCTACACCTTC

clone size: .
D gene: .
V gene: TRBV7-8
J gene: TRBJ2-3
CDR3 protein: CASRRRPEDTQYF
CDR3 DNA: TGTGCCAGCAGGCGTCGACCCGAAGATACGCAGTATTTT

clone size: .
D gene: TRBD1
V gene: TRBV5-1
J gene: TRBJ2-5
CDR3 protein: CASSSGTGGYQETQYF
CDR3 DNA: TGCGCCAGCAGTTCCGGGACAGGGGGGTACCAAGAGACCCAGTACTTC

clone size: .
D gene: .
V gene: TRBV6-1
J gene: TRBJ2-7
CDR3 protein: CASSEGGHPYEQYF
CDR3 DNA: TGTGCCAGCAGTGAAGGGGGTCACCCCTACGAGCAGTACTTC

clone size: .
D gene: .
V gene: TRBV7-9
J gene: TRBJ2-7
CDR3 protein: CASSRLGSQYF
CDR3 DNA: TGTGCCAGCAGCCGACTAGGGTCCCAGTACTTC

clone size: .
D gene: .
V gene: TRBV7-6
J gene: TRBJ1-4
CDR3 protein: CATVWGREKLFF
CDR3 DNA: TGTGCCACAGTGTGGGGCCGGGAAAAACTGTTTTTT

clone size: .
D gene: TRBD2
V gene: TRBV14
J gene: TRBJ2-5
CDR3 protein: CASSQAWGGPETQYF
CDR3 DNA: TGTGCCAGCAGCCAAGCCTGGGGAGGGCCAGAGACCCAGTACTTC

clone size: .
D gene: .
V gene: TRBV19
J gene: TRBJ2-7
CDR3 protein: CASSIDWGGVYEQYF
CDR3 DNA: TGTGCCAGTAGTATAGACTGGGGCGGAGTATACGAGCAGTACTTC

clone size: .
D gene: .
V gene: TRBV7-8
J gene: TRBJ2-7
CDR3 protein: CASSLRSFLEQYF
CDR3 DNA: TGTGCCAGCAGCTTAAGGTCCTTTCTCGAGCAGTACTTC

clone size: .
D gene: .
V gene: TRBV19
J gene: TRBJ2-6
CDR3 protein: CATRGSGANVLTF
CDR3 DNA: TGTGCCACTCGGGGTTCTGGGGCCAACGTCCTGACTTTC

clone size: .
D gene: .
V gene: TRBV5-1
J gene: TRBJ1-3
CDR3 protein: CASSLPNTGAGNTIYF
CDR3 DNA: TGCGCCAGCAGCCTACCAAACACTGGCGCTGGAAACACCATATATTTT

clone size: .
D gene: .
V gene: TRBV2
J gene: TRBJ2-5
CDR3 protein: CASSEGSPGTQYF
CDR3 DNA: TGTGCCAGCAGTGAGGGGTCTCCGGGGACCCAGTACTTC

clone size: .
D gene: .
V gene: TRBV5-1
J gene: TRBJ1-3
CDR3 protein: CASSLQEPNRNTIYF
CDR3 DNA: TGCGCCAGCAGCTTGCAGGAACCCAATAGGAACACCATATATTTT

clone size: .
D gene: .
V gene: TRBV30
J gene: TRBJ1-2
CDR3 protein: CAWNYPIRGLYGYTF
CDR3 DNA: TGTGCCTGGAACTATCCGATCAGGGGCCTTTATGGCTACACCTTC

clone size: .
D gene: .
V gene: TRBV10-3
J gene: TRBJ2-5
CDR3 protein: CAISDSGGGRTQYF
CDR3 DNA: TGTGCCATCAGTGATAGCGGAGGGGGGCGGACCCAGTACTTC

clone size: once
D gene: .
V gene: TRBV7-7
J gene: TRBJ2-7
CDR3 protein: CASSLGQGSSYEQYF
CDR3 DNA: TGTGCCAGCAGCTTGGGGCAGGGGAGCTCCTACGAGCAGTACTTC

clone size: .
D gene: .
V gene: TRBV5-1
J gene: TRBJ2-1
CDR3 protein: CASSVGTPTEQFF
CDR3 DNA: TGCGCCAGCAGCGTAGGGACTCCCACTGAGCAGTTCTTC

clone size: .
D gene: .
V gene: TRBV19
J gene: TRBJ2-3
CDR3 protein: CASSPGITDTQYF
CDR3 DNA: TGTGCCAGTAGTCCCGGGATAACAGATACGCAGTATTTT